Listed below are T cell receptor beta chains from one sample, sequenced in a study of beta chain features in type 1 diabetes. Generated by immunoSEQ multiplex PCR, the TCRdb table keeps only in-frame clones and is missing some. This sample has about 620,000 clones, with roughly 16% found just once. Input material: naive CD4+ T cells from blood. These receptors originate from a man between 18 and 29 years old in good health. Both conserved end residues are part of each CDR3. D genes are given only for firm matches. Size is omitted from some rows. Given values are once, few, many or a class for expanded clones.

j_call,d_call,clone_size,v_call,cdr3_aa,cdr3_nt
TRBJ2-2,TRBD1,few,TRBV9,CASSVVRQGTGELFF,TGTGCCAGCAGCGTAGTTCGACAGGGGACCGGGGAGCTGTTTTTT
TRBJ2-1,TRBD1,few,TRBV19,CASSIGTAYNEQFF,TGTGCCAGTAGTATTGGGACAGCTTACAATGAGCAGTTCTTC
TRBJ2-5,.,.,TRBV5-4,CASSLRGSRETQYF,TGTGCCAGCAGCTTGAGAGGGTCTCGGGAGACCCAGTACTTC
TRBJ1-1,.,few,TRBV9,CASSVDGQLNTEAFF,TGTGCCAGCAGCGTAGACGGACAGCTGAACACTGAAGCTTTCTTT
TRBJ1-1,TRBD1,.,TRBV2,CASSQRTGGTEAFF,TGTGCCAGCAGCCAACGGACAGGGGGAACTGAAGCTTTCTTT
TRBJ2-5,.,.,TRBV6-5,CASSYTPMKTQYF,TGTGCCAGCAGTTACACCCCTATGAAGACCCAGTACTTC
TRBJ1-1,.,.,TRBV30,CAFSGIRAFF,TGTGCCTTCAGCGGGATTAGAGCTTTCTTT
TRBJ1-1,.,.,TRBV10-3,CAISVEPNTEAFF,TGTGCCATCAGTGTGGAACCGAACACTGAAGCTTTCTTT
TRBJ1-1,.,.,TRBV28,CASRSGGSTEAFF,TGTGCCAGCAGGTCCGGGGGGAGCACTGAAGCTTTCTTT
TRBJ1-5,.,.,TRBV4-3,CASSQDWEEGRKPQHF,TGCGCCAGCAGCCAAGATTGGGAAGAGGGGAGGAAGCCCCAGCATTTT
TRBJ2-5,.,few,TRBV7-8,CASSAHRPPQYF,TGTGCCAGCAGCGCACACCGCCCTCCCCAGTACTTC
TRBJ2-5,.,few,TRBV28,CASSAPPLKRTAQETQYF,TGTGCCAGCAGTGCCCCGCCGTTGAAGAGGACAGCCCAAGAGACCCAGTACTTC
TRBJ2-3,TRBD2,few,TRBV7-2,CASSWTSGRASDTQYF,TGTGCCAGCAGCTGGACTAGCGGGAGGGCATCGGATACGCAGTATTTT
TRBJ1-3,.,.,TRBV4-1,CASSQSSSSGNTIYF,TGCGCCAGCAGCCAATCATCATCCTCTGGAAACACCATATATTTT
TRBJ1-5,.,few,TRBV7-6,CASSPDSARPQHF,TGTGCCAGCAGCCCGGACAGCGCCAGGCCCCAGCATTTT
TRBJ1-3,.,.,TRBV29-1,CSASSGNTIYF,TGCAGCGCCAGCTCTGGAAACACCATATATTTT
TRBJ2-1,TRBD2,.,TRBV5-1,CASSSLSSGSINEQFF,TGCGCCAGCAGCTCCCTCTCTAGCGGGAGTATCAATGAGCAGTTCTTC
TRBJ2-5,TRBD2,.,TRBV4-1,CASSQVRLAGVRETQYF,TGCGCCAGCAGCCAAGTAAGACTAGCGGGAGTAAGGGAGACCCAGTACTTC
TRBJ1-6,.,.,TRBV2,CASSGLSGASPLHF,TGTGCCAGCAGTGGATTATCAGGGGCCTCACCCCTCCACTTT
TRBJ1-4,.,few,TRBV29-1,CSVLFRDEKLFF,TGCAGCGTTCTGTTCAGGGACGAAAAACTGTTTTTT
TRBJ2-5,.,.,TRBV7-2,CASSFSPGNQETQYF,TGTGCCAGCAGCTTCAGCCCGGGGAACCAAGAGACCCAGTACTTC
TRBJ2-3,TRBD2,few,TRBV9,CASSVGGLAAYNTDTQYF,TGTGCCAGCAGCGTAGGGGGACTAGCGGCTTACAACACAGATACGCAGTATTTT
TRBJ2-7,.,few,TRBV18,CASSPLGDEQYF,TGTGCCAGCTCACCCCTCGGGGACGAGCAGTACTTC
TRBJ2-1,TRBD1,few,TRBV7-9,CASSDESVLRGHEQFF,TGTGCCAGCAGCGATGAATCAGTCCTTAGGGGGCATGAGCAGTTCTTC
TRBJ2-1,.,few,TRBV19,CASSISGMNEQFF,TGTGCCAGTAGTATATCGGGGATGAATGAGCAGTTCTTC
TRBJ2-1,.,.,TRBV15,CATSRGLGPEYNEQFF,TGTGCCACCAGCAGAGGTCTCGGGCCTGAGTACAATGAGCAGTTCTTC
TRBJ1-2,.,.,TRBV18,CASSPQGPMGYTF,TGTGCCAGCTCACCACAAGGCCCAATGGGCTACACCTTC